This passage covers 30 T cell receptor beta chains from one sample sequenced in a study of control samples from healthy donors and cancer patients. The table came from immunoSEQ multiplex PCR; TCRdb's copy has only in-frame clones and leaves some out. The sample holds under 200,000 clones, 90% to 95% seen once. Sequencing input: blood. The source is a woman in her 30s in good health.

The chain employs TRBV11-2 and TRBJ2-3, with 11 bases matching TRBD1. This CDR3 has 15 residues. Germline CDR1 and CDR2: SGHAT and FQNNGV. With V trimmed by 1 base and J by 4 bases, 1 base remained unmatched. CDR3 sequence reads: CASSLGTGGADTQYF. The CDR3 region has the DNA TGTGCCAGCAGCTTAGGGACAGGGGGCGCAGATACGCAGTATTTT.

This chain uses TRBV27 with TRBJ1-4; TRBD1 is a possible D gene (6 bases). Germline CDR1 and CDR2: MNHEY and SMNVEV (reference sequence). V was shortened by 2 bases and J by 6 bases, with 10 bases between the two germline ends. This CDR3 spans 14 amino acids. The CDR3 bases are TGTGCCAGCAGTTTAAGGGGGGGTTATGAAAAACTGTTTTTT. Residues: CASSLRGGYEKLFF.

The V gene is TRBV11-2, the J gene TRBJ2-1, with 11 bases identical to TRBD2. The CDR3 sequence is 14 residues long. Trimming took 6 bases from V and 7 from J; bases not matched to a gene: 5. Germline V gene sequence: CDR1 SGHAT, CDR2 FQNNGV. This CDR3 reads CASRISGGANEQFF. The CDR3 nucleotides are TGTGCCAGCAGGATTAGCGGGGGGGCTAATGAGCAGTTCTTC.

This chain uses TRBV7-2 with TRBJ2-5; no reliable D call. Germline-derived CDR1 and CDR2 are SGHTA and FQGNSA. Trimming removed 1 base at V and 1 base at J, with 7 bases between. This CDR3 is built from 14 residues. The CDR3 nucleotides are TGTGCCAGCAGCTTAGTATCCGGCCAAGAGACCCAGTACTTC. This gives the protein CASSLVSGQETQYF.

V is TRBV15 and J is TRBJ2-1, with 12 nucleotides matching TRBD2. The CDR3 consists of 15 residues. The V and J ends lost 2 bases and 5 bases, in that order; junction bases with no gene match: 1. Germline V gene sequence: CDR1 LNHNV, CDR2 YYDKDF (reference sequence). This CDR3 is CATSRPSGRDNEQFF. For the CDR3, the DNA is TGTGCCACCAGCAGACCTAGCGGGAGGGACAATGAGCAGTTCTTC.

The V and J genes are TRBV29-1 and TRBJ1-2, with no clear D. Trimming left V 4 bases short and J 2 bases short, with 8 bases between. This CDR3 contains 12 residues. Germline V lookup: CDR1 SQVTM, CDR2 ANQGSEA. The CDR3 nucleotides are TGCAGCGTTGTACGCGACAACTATGGCTACACCTTC. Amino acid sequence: CSVVRDNYGYTF. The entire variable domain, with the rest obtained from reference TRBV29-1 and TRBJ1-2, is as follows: SAVISQKPSRDICQRGTSLTIQCQVDSQVTMMFWYRQQPGQSLTLIATANQGSEATYESGFVIDKFPISRPNLTFSTLTVSNMSPEDSSIYLCSVVRDNYGYTFGSGTRLTVV.

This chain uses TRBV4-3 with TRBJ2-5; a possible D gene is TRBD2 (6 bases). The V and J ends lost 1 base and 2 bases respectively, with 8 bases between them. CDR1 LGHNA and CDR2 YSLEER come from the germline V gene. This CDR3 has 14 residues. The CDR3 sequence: CASSQGLAQETQYF. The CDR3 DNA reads TGCGCCAGCAGCCAAGGGCTAGCGCAAGAGACCCAGTACTTC.

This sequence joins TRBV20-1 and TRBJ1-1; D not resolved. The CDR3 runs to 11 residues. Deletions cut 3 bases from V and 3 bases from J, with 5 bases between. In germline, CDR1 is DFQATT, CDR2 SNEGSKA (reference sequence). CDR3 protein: CSASGDTEAFF. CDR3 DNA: TGCAGTGCTAGTGGGGACACTGAAGCTTTCTTT.

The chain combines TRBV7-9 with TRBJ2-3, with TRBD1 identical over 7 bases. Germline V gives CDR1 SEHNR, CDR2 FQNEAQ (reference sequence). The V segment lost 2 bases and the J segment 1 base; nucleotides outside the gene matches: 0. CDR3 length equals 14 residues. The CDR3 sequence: CASSLQGGTDTQYF. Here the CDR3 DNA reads TGTGCCAGCAGCTTACAGGGGGGCACAGATACGCAGTATTTT.

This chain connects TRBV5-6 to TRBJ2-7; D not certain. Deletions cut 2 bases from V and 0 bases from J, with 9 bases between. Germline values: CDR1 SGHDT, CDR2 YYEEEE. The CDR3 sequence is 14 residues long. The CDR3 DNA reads TGTGCCAGCAGCTTTGACCTCTCCTCCTACGAGCAGTACTTC. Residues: CASSFDLSSYEQYF. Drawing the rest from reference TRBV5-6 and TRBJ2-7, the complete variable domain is DAGVTQSPTHLIKTRGQQVTLRCSPKSGHDTVSWYQQALGQGPQFIFQYYEEEERQRGNFPDRFSGHQFPNYSSELNVNALLLGDSALYLCASSFDLSSYEQYFGPGTRLTVT.

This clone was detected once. The CDR3 spells CASSDGGTGNNEQYF. CDR3 in DNA: TGTGCCAGCAGTGATGGGGGGACAGGTAACAACGAGCAGTACTTC. V is TRBV6-1 and J is TRBJ2-7; the match to TRBD1 covers 8 bases. The length of the CDR3 is 15 residues. V gave up 3 bases and J gave up 5 bases; unmatched junction bases: 9. Germline V gene lookup returns CDR1 MNHNS and CDR2 SASEGT.

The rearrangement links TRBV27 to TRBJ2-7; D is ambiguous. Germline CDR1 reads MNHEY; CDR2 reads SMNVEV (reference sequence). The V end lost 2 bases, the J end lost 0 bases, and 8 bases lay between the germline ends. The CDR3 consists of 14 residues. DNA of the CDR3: TGTGCCAGCAGTTTACAGGTGAGCTCCTACGAGCAGTACTTC. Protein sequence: CASSLQVSSYEQYF.

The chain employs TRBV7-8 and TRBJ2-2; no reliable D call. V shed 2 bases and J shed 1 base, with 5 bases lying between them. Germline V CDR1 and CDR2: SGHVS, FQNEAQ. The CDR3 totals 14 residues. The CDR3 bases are TGTGCCAGCAGCTTACTAGGGAACACCGGGGAGCTGTTTTTT. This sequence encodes CASSLLGNTGELFF.

CDR3 DNA: TGTGCCAGCAGCTTGCTGGCGGGAGGGCCCACCGGGGAGCTGTTTTTT. Translated, it gives CASSLLAGGPTGELFF. The chain couples TRBV5-8 to TRBJ2-2; 9 bases line up with TRBD2. The CDR3 sequence is 16 residues long. The V segment lost 1 base and the J segment 4 bases; nucleotides outside the gene matches: 5. Germline CDR1 is SGHTS and CDR2 is YDEGEE.

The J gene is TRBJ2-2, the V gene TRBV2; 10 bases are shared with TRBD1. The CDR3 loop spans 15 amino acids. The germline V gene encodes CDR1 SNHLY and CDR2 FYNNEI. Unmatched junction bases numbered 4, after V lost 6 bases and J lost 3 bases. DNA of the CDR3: TGTGCCAGCAGCCGGACAGGGGGGTACACCGGGGAGCTGTTTTTT. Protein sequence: CASSRTGGYTGELFF. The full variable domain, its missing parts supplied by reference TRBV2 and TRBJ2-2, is EPEVTQTPSHQVTQMGQEVILRCVPISNHLYFYWYRQILGQKVEFLVSFYNNEISEKSEIFDDQFSVERPDGSNFTLKIRSTKLEDSAMYFCASSRTGGYTGELFFGEGSRLTVL.

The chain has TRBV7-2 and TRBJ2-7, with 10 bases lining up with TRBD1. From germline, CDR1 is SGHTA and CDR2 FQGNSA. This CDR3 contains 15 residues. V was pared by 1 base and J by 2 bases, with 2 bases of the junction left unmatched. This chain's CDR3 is CASSLGQGAPYEQYF. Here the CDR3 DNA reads TGTGCCAGCAGCTTAGGACAGGGGGCACCCTACGAGCAGTACTTC. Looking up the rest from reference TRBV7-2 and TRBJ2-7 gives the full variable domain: GAGVSQSPSNKVTEKGKDVELRCDPISGHTALYWYRQSLGQGLEFLIYFQGNSAPDKSGLPSDRFSAERTGGSVSTLTIQRTQQEDSAVYLCASSLGQGAPYEQYFGPGTRLTVT.

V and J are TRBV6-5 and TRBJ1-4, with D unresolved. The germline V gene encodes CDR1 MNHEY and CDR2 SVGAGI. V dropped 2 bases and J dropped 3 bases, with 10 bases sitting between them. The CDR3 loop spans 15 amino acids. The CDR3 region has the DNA TGTGCCAGCAGTTACAGGGTGAAGGCTAATGAAAAACTGTTTTTT. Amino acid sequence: CASSYRVKANEKLFF.

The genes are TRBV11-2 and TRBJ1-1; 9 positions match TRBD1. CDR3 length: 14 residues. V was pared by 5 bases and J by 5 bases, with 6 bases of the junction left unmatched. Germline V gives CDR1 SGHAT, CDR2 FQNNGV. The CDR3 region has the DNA TGTGCCAGCAGCCCTCTGACAGGGGGTACTGAAGCTTTCTTT. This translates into CASSPLTGGTEAFF.

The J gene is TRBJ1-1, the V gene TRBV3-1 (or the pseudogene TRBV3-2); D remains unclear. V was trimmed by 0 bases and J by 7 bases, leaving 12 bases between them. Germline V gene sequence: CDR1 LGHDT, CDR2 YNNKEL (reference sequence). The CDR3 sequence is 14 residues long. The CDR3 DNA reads TGTGCCAGCAGCCAAGAGTCGGTCAGGAGTGAAGCTTTCTTT. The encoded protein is CASSQESVRSEAFF.

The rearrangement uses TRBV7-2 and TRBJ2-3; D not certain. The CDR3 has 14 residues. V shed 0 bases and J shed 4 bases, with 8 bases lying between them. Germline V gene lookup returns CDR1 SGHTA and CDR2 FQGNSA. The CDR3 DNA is TGTGCCAGCAGCTTAGCAGGAGTCGCAGATACGCAGTATTTT. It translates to CASSLAGVADTQYF.

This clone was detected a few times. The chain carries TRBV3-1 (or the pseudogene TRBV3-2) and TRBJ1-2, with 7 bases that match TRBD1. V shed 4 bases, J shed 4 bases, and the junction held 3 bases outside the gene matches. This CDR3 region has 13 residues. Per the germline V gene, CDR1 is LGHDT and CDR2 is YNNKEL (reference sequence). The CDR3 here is CASSPRDSYGYTF. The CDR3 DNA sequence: TGTGCCAGCAGCCCCCGGGACAGCTATGGCTACACCTTC.

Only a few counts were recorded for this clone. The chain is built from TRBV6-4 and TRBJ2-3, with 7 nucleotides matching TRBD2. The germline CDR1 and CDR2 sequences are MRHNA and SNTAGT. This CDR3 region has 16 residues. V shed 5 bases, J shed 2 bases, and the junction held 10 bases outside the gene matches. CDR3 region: CASSPSGEGPTDTQYF. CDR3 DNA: TGTGCCAGCAGTCCCTCCGGGGAGGGACCCACAGATACGCAGTATTTT.

The CDR3 protein is CASKKTLGTDTQYF. CDR3 in DNA: TGTGCCAGCAAAAAAACCCTGGGCACAGATACGCAGTATTTT. This chain joins TRBV6-5 and TRBJ2-3; unclear D gene. Germline CDR1 is MNHEY and CDR2 is SVGAGI. V lost 7 bases and J lost 1, with 12 bases in between. The CDR3 runs 14 residues.

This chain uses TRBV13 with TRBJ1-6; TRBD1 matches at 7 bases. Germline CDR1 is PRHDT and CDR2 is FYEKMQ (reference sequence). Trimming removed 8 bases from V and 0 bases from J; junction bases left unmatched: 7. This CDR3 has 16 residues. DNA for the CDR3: TGTGCCAGCTTTTTACGGGACAGCTCCTATAATTCACCCCTCCACTTT. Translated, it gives CASFLRDSSYNSPLHF.

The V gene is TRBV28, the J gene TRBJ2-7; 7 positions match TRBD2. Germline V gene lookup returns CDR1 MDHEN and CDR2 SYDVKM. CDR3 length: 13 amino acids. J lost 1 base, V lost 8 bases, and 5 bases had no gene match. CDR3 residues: CASPTSVSYEQYF. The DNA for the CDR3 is TGTGCCAGCCCCACTAGCGTGTCCTACGAGCAGTACTTC.

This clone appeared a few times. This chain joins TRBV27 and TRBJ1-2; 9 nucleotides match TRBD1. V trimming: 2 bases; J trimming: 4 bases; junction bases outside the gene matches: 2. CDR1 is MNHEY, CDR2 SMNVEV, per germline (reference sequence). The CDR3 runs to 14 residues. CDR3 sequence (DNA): TGTGCCAGCAGTTTAGGGACAGGGTCCTATGGCTACACCTTC. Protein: CASSLGTGSYGYTF.

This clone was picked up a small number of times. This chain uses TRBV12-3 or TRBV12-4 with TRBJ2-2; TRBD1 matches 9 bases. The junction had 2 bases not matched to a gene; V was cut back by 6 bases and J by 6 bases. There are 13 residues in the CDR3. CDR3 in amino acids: CASSRTGAGELFF. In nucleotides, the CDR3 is TGTGCCAGCAGCCGGACAGGGGCCGGGGAGCTGTTTTTT.

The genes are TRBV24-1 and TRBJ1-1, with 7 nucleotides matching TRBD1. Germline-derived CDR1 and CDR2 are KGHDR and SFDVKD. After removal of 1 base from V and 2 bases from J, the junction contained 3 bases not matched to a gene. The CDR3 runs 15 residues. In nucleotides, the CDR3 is TGTGCCACCAGTGATTTAAGGGACAGAAACACTGAAGCTTTCTTT. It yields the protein CATSDLRDRNTEAFF.

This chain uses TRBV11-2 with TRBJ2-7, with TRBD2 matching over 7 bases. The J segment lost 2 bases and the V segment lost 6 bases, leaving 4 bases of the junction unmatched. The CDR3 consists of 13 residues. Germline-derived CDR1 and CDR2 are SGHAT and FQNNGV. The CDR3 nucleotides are TGTGCCAGCAGGGTCGGGACTACCTACGAGCAGTACTTC. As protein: CASRVGTTYEQYF.

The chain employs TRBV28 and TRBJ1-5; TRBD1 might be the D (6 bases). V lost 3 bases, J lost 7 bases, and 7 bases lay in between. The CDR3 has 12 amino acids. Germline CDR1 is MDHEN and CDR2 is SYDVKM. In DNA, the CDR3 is TGTGCCAGCAGTTTGGGGGCCCAGCCCCAGCATTTT. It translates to CASSLGAQPQHF.